The 10 T cell receptor beta chains in this list originate from one sample, sequenced in a study of T cell responses to AZD1222 COVID-19 vaccine. Sequencing used immunoSEQ multiplex PCR; TCRdb keeps in-frame clones, though not all of them. The data show about 200,000 clones, 90% to 95% seen once. This sample comprised peripheral blood, obtained 28 days after the second dose of the MenACWY control vaccine. All receptors derive from an adult who received the MenACWY meningococcal vaccine as a control.

This clone was found once. V is TRBV3-1 (or the pseudogene TRBV3-2) and J is TRBJ2-1; 14 nucleotides match TRBD2. This CDR3 is built from 20 residues. V trimming: 3 bases; J trimming: 0 bases; junction bases outside the gene matches: 10. The V gene's germline CDR1 is LGHDT and CDR2 YNNKEL (reference sequence). CDR3 bases: TGTGCCAGCAGCCATCGCCCTATAGGACTAGCGGGAGGCTCCTACAATGAGCAGTTCTTC. Its protein product is CASSHRPIGLAGGSYNEQFF.

This chain joins TRBV29-1 and TRBJ1-1; D remains unclear. The length of the CDR3 is 13 residues. The V gene lost 1 base and the J gene lost 3 bases, with 9 bases spanning the gap. The germline CDR1 and CDR2 sequences are SQVTM and ANQGSEA. CDR3 sequence reads: CSVEASFDTEAFF. Written as DNA, the CDR3 is TGCAGCGTTGAAGCCTCATTTGACACTGAAGCTTTCTTT.

This chain links TRBV24-1 with TRBJ1-4; no clear D. CDR3 size: 14 residues. V was cut by 5 bases and J by 5 bases, with 11 bases left in between. CDR1 is KGHDR, CDR2 SFDVKD, per germline. The CDR3 protein is CATSVARPNEKLFF. The CDR3 DNA reads TGTGCCACCAGTGTGGCCCGCCCCAATGAAAAACTGTTTTTT.

This clone was observed once. The chain couples TRBV12-3 or TRBV12-4 to TRBJ2-3; D unresolved. Trimming stripped 6 bases from V and 2 bases from J, with 9 bases between. The CDR3 totals 13 residues. As DNA, the CDR3 is TGTGCCAGCAGCTTTTTCCACACAGATACGCAGTATTTT. Translated: CASSFFHTDTQYF.

The gene calls are TRBV7-9 and TRBJ2-1; D gene ambiguous. The V and J ends lost 5 bases and 8 bases respectively, with 7 bases between them. This CDR3 is 11 amino acids long. Germline V gene sequence: CDR1 SEHNR, CDR2 FQNEAQ (reference sequence). CDR3 nucleotides: TGTGCCAGCAGCCCCTCCCATGAGCAGTTCTTC. It specifies CASSPSHEQFF.

V usage is TRBV5-1 and J usage is TRBJ2-3; possibly TRBD1 or TRBD2 for D (6 bases each). V lost 3 bases, J lost 2 bases, and 19 bases lay in between. CDR1 SGHRS and CDR2 YFSETQ come from the germline V gene. The CDR3 is 17 amino acids. CDR3 residues: CASSSSPGRGLTDTQYF. CDR3 sequence (DNA): TGCGCCAGCAGCTCCAGTCCCGGTCGGGGGCTCACAGATACGCAGTATTTT.

The chain carries TRBV9 and TRBJ2-1, with D perhaps TRBD1 or TRBD2 (5 bases each). This CDR3 is 16 amino acids long. Germline V gives CDR1 SGDLS, CDR2 YYNGEE. The ends were cut back, 0 bases at V and 5 bases at J, with 15 bases in the middle. Here the CDR3 DNA reads TGTGCCAGCAGCGTAGTAGGGACGCTTGGGGACAATGAGCAGTTCTTC. Translating gives CASSVVGTLGDNEQFF. The full variable domain, in which reference TRBV9 and TRBJ2-1 provide the parts outside the CDR3, is DSGVTQTPKHLITATGQRVTLRCSPRSGDLSVYWYQQSLDQGLQFLIQYYNGEERAKGNILERFSAQQFPDLHSELNLSSLELGDSALYFCASSVVGTLGDNEQFFGPGTRLTVL.

The sample holds one count of this clone. This chain links TRBV6-1 with TRBJ1-5, with no clear D. Germline lookup yields CDR1 MNHNS and CDR2 SASEGT. This CDR3 comprises 14 residues. V lost 3 bases, J lost 0 bases, and 6 bases lay in between. The CDR3 DNA is TGTGCCAGCAGTGACGGGTATAGCAATCAGCCCCAGCATTTT. It codes for CASSDGYSNQPQHF.

The rearrangement uses TRBV6-5 and TRBJ2-5; D is uncertain. Between the trimmed V and J ends, which lost 6 bases and 1 base, there was a span of 9 bases. The CDR3 is 13 amino acids. Germline loops: CDR1 MNHEY, CDR2 SVGAGI. The CDR3 DNA reads TGTGCCAGCAGCTATACATTCCAAGAGACCCAGTACTTC. This translates into CASSYTFQETQYF.

V usage is TRBV9 and J usage is TRBJ1-2; possibly TRBD1 for D (5 bases). Germline V CDR1 and CDR2: SGDLS, YYNGEE. V lost 4 bases, J lost 6 bases, and 16 bases lay in between. The CDR3 consists of 14 residues. The CDR3 is CASSPWVPQDGYTF. The CDR3 region has the DNA TGTGCCAGCAGCCCCTGGGTCCCACAGGATGGCTACACCTTC.